This T cell receptor beta chain was identified during a study of metastatic and nonmetastatic thyroid tumors. Across the whole study: Repertoire comparison spanned blood and tumor or nodule tissue of malignant and benign thyroid patients.

After removal of 4 bases from V and 0 bases from J, the junction contained 2 bases not matched to a gene. The CDR3 is 15 amino acids. CDR1 is MNHEY, CDR2 SVGEGT, per germline. In regard to this clone: Its specificity is not known.

Whole-study results and caveats: It was reported that TCR beta diversity was significantly higher in malignant thyroid tumors than benign nodules, in blood and tumor.

All patients reached thyroid surgery having received no treatment beforehand. TCRdb re-called the PCR reads via MiXCR. Among 9,000 to 15,000 clones listed, 25% to 40% were seen once. V and J are TRBV6-2 or TRBV6-3 and TRBJ2-3; TRBD2 matches at 9 bases. This TCR came from a female donor with papillary thyroid cancer or a benign thyroid nodule (not recorded which). Some clones in this sample may be carry-over from other donors' samples. The sample consisted of tumor tissue. The CDR3 is CASSWTSVSTDTQYF. The DNA for the CDR3 is TGTGCCAGCAGTTGGACTAGCGTGAGCACAGATACGCAGTATTTT.